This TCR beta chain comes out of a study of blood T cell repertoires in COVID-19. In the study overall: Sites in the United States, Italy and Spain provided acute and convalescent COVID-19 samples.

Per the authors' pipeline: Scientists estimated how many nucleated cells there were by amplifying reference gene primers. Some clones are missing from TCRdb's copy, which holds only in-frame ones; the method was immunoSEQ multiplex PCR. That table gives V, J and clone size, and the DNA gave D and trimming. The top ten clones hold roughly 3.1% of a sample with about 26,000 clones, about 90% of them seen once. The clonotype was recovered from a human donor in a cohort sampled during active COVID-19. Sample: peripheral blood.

CDR3 nucleotides: TGTGCCAGCAGTGATAGTAGGCAGATTGGGACTAGCGGGCAGTTCTTC. Its protein product is CASSDSRQIGTSGQFF. This chain connects TRBV2 to TRBJ2-1, with 11 positions matching TRBD2. CDR1 and CDR2 from the germline V gene are SNHLY and FYNNEI. This CDR3 is built from 16 residues. After removal of 3 bases from V and 12 bases from J, the junction contained 13 bases not matched to a gene.